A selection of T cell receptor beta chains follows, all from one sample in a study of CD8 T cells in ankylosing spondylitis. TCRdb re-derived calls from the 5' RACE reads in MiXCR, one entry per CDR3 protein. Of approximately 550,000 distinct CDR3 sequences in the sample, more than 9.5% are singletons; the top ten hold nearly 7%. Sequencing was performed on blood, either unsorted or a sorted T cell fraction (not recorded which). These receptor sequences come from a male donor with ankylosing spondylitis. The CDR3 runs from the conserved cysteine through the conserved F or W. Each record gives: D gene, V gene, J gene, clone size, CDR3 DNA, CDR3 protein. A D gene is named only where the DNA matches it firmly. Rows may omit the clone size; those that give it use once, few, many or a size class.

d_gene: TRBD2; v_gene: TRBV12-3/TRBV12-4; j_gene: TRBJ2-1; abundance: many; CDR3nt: TGTGCCAGCAGTCCCAGGGCCCACGTAGCGGGGTTAGAAGAGCAGTTCTTC; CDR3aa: CASSPRAHVAGLEEQFF
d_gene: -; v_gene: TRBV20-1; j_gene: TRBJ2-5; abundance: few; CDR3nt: TGCAGTGCTAGTGGGAATCAAGAGACCCAGTACTTC; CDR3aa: CSASGNQETQYF
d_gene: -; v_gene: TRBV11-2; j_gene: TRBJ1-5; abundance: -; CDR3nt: TGTGCCAGCAGCTTAGATCGGAGGGCTGGTCAGCCCCAGCATTTT; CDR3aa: CASSLDRRAGQPQHF
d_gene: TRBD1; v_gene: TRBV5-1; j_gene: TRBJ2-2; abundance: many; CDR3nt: TGCGCCAGCAGTTCTGGACAGGGGAACACCGGGGAGCTGTTTTTT; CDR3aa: CASSSGQGNTGELFF
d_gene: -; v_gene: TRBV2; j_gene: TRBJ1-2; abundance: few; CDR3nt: TGTGCCAGCGCGGACTATGGCTACACCTTC; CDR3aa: CASADYGYTF
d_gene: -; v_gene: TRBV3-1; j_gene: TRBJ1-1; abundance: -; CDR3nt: TGTGCCAGCAGCCAAGTTGGACACTTCATGAACACTGAAGCTTTCTTT; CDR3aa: CASSQVGHFMNTEAFF
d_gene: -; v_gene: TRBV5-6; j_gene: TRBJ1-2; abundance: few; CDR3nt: TGTGCCTCCTCCGAGGGGGGACGGACAAACTATGGCTACACCTTC; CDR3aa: CASSEGGRTNYGYTF
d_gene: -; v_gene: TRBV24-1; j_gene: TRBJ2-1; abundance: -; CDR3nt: TGTGCCACCAGTGATCCCCTGAGGGACTCGGATAATGAGCAGTTCTTC; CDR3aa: CATSDPLRDSDNEQFF
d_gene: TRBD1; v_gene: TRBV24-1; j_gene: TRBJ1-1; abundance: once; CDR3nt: TGTGCCACCAGTGACCGGACAGGGAAAGCTTTCTTT; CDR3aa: CATSDRTGKAFF
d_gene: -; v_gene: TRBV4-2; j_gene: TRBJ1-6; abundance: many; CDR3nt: TGTGCCAGCAGCCCCCTTCCGGGAGGGAGGAATTCACCCCTCCACTTT; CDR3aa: CASSPLPGGRNSPLHF
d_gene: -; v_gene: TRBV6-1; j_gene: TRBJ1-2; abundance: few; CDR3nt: TGTGCCAGCAGTGAAGGGGTAGGACAGAGCTATGGCTACACCTTC; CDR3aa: CASSEGVGQSYGYTF
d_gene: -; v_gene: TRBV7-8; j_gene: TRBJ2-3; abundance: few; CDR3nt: TGTGCCAGCAGCTCCTTAACTCTCCGTCCCCAAGTCGATACGCAGTATTTT; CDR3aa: CASSSLTLRPQVDTQYF
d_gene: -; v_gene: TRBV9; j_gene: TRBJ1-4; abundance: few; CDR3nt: TGTGCCAGCAGCCGGACAAGCTTTGAAAAACTGTTTTTT; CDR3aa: CASSRTSFEKLFF
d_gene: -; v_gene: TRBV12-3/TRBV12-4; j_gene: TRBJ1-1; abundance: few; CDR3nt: TGTGCCAGCAGTTTCTGGACGGCCACTGAAGCTTTCTTT; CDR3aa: CASSFWTATEAFF
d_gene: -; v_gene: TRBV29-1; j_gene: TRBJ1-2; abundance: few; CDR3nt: TGCAGCGTTTCCCGAGGGGCGGATCTCGGATATGGCTACACCTTC; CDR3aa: CSVSRGADLGYGYTF
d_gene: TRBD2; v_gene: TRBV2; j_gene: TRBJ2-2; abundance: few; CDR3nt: TGTGCCAGCAGTGAAGCCCTCGGACTAGCGGGAGGCAAAGGGGAGCTGTTTTTT; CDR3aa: CASSEALGLAGGKGELFF
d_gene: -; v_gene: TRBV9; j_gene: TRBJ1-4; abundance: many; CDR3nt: TGTGCCAGCAGCGCGAGGAATAATGAAAAACTGTTTTTT; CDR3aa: CASSARNNEKLFF
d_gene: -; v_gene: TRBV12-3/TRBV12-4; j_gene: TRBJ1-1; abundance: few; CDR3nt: TGTGCCAGCAGTACAGGGTCGGGCACTGAAGCTTTCTTT; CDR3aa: CASSTGSGTEAFF
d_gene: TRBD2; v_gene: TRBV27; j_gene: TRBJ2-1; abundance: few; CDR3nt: TGTGCCAGCAGACGCAAGCCGGGAGGGCCGGGCAATGAGCAGTTCTTC; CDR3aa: CASRRKPGGPGNEQFF
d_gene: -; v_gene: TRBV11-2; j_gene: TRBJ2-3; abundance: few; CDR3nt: TGTGCCAGCAGCTTGATGGACCGAGTAAGAGATACGCAGTATTTT; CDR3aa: CASSLMDRVRDTQYF
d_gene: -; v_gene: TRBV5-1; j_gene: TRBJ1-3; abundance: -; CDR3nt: TGCGCCAGCAGCTTACCGACAGGCTCTGGAAACACCATATATTTT; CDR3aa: CASSLPTGSGNTIYF
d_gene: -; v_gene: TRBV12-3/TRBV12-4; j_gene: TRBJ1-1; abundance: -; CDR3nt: TGTGCCAGCAGTCCCGGGGAGAGAATGAACACTGAAGCTTTCTTT; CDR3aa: CASSPGERMNTEAFF
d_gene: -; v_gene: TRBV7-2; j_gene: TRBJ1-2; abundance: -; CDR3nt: TGTGCCAGCAGCTTAGATCAGGTTAGGGTATATGGCTACACCTTC; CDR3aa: CASSLDQVRVYGYTF
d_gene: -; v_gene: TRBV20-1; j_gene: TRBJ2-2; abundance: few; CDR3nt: TGCAGTGCCCATAACAGGGAGAGAAACACCGGGGAGCTGTTTTTT; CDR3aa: CSAHNRERNTGELFF
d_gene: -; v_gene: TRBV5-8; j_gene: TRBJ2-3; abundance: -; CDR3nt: TGTGCCAGCAGCTTGGACTTGGGCGGCACAGATACGCAGTATTTT; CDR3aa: CASSLDLGGTDTQYF
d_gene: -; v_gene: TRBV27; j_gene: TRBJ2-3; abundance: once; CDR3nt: TGTGCCAGCAGTGCTTCCGCGAGGAGCACAGATACGCAGTATTTT; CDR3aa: CASSASARSTDTQYF
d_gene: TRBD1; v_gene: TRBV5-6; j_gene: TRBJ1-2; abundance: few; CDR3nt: TGTGCCAGCAGCCATAGGACAGGGAACTATGGCTACACCTTC; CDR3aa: CASSHRTGNYGYTF
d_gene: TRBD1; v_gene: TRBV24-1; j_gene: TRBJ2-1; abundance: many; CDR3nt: TGTGCCACCAGTGATATGGGACAGGGGTTTGAGCAGTTCTTC; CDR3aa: CATSDMGQGFEQFF
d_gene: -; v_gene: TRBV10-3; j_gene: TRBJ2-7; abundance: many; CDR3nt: TGTGCCATCAGTTATGGGGGAGGCAACGACGAGTACGAGCAGTACTTC; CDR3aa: CAISYGGGNDEYEQYF
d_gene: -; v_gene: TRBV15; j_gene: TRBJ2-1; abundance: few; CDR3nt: TGTGCCACCAGCAGCCTCGGGAGCACTTGGAATGAGCAGTTCTTC; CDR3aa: CATSSLGSTWNEQFF
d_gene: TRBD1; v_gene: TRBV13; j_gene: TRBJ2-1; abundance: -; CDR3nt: TGTGCCACCGCCACCGGGGACAGCCCCTACAATGAGCAGTTCTTC; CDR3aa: CATATGDSPYNEQFF
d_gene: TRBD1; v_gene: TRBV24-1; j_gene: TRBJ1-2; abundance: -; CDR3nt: TGTGCCACCAGTGAGGGGGGGACAGGCGTCGGCTATGGCTACACCTTC; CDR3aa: CATSEGGTGVGYGYTF
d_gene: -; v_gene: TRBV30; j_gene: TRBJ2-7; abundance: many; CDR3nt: TGTGCCTGGAGTCGGGCCCACGAGCAGTACTTC; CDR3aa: CAWSRAHEQYF
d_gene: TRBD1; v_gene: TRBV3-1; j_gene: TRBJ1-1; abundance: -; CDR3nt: TGTGCCAGCAGCCAAGGATACTACTCCGGGACAGGGAAGAACACTGAAGCTTTCTTT; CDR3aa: CASSQGYYSGTGKNTEAFF
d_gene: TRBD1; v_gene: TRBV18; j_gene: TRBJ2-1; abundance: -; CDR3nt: TGTGCCAGCTCACCAAGGACAGGGGTCAATGAGCAGTTCTTC; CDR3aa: CASSPRTGVNEQFF
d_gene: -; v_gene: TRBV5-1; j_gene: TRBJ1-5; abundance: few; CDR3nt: TGCGCCAGCAGCTTGGCAGGGGATGATCAGCCCCAGCATTTT; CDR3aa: CASSLAGDDQPQHF
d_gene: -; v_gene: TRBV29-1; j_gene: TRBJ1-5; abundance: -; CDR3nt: TGCAGCGTTGGCGACAGGAGCAATCAGCCCCAGCATTTT; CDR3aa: CSVGDRSNQPQHF
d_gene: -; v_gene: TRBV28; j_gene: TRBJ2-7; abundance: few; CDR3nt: TGTGCCAGCAGAGCCTCTAGCGCGAAAGGAAACTACGAGCAGTACTTC; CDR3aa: CASRASSAKGNYEQYF
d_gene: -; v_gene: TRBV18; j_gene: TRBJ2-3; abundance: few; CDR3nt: TGTGCCAGCTCATCCACACAGGGAGGCACAGATACGCAGTATTTT; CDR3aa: CASSSTQGGTDTQYF
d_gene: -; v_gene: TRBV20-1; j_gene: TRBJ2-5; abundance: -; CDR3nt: TGCAGTGCTAGAGATCAGGCAGCGAACCAAGAGACCCAGTACTTC; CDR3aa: CSARDQAANQETQYF
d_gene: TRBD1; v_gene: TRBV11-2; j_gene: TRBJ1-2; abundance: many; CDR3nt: TGTGCCAGCAGCCTCGGGACAGGTCGTAACTATGGCTACACCTTC; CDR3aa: CASSLGTGRNYGYTF
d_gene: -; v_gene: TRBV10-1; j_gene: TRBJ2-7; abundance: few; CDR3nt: TGCGCCAGCCACCTCCATACCGGGACACCATCCTACGAGCAGTACTTC; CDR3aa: CASHLHTGTPSYEQYF
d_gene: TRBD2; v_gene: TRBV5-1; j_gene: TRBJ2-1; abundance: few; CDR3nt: TGCGCCAGCAGCTTGGCCAGGGGGAGGGGACTAGCGGGAGAAGGCTCCTACAATGAGCAGTTCTTC; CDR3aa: CASSLARGRGLAGEGSYNEQFF
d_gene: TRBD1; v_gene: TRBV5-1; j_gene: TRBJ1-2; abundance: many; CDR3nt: TGCGCCAGCAGCTTGGCCCCAATTGGACAGGGGACCGAAGGAGGCTACACCTTC; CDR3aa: CASSLAPIGQGTEGGYTF
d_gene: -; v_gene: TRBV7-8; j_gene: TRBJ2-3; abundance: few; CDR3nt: TGTGCCAGCAGCTCGGAGGGGATCGGGCAGTATTTT; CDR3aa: CASSSEGIGQYF
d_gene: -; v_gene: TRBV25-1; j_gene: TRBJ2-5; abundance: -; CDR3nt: TGTGCCAGTTGGGGGGCGGGATCCGAGCGTCAAGAGACCCAGTACTTC; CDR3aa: CASWGAGSERQETQYF
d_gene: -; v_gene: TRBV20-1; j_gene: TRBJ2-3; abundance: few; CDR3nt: TGCAGTGGCGAGGAGTACTCAGATACGCAGTATTTT; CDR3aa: CSGEEYSDTQYF
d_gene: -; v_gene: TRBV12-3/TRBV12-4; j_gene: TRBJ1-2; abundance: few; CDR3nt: TGTGCCAGCAGTTTAGGACAGCTCTACTATGGCTACACCTTC; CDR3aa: CASSLGQLYYGYTF
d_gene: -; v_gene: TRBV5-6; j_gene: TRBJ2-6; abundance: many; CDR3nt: TGTGCCAGCAGCTTGGGGTTATCTGGGGCCAACGTCCTGACTTTC; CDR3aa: CASSLGLSGANVLTF
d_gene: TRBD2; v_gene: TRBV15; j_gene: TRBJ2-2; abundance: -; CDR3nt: TGTGCCACCAGCAGACGAAGGACTAGCGGGAACACCGGGGAGCTGTTTTTT; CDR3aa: CATSRRRTSGNTGELFF
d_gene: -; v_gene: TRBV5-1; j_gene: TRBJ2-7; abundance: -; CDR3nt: TGCGCCAGCAGCTTGACTCGACAGTTCTCCTACGAGCAGTACTTC; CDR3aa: CASSLTRQFSYEQYF
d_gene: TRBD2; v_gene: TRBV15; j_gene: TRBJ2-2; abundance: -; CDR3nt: TGTGCCACCAGCAGAGAGAGTAGCGGGAGTAGCGCCGGGGAGCTGTTTTTT; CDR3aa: CATSRESSGSSAGELFF